A selection of T cell receptor beta chains follows, all from one sample in a study of blood T cell repertoires in COVID-19. TCRdb's copy holds only in-frame clones and misses some; the assay was immunoSEQ multiplex PCR. This sample has approximately 240,000 clones, with 80% to 90% found just once. Sequenced: peripheral blood. All receptors derive from a man aged 50 or older who had recovered from COVID-19. Both conserved end residues are part of each CDR3. D genes are given only for firm matches.

J gene	V gene	D gene	CDR3 protein	CDR3 DNA
TRBJ2-7	TRBV10-3	TRBD2	CAIRRGLAGGPSTYEQYF	TGTGCCATCAGGAGGGGACTAGCGGGAGGGCCATCCACCTACGAGCAGTACTTC
TRBJ2-1	TRBV24-1	-	CATSVVESSYNEQFF	TGTGCCACCAGTGTGGTGGAGAGCTCCTACAATGAGCAGTTCTTC
TRBJ1-2	TRBV5-1	-	CASSQDQGRAGGYTF	TGCGCCAGCAGTCAAGACCAGGGGAGGGCTGGGGGCTACACCTTC
TRBJ2-3	TRBV27	-	CASSLSAGSSTDTQYF	TGTGCCAGCAGTTTATCCGCGGGGTCTAGCACAGATACGCAGTATTTT
TRBJ2-5	TRBV7-2	TRBD2	CASSIGTSVMGETQYF	TGTGCCAGCAGCATCGGGACTAGCGTCATGGGAGAGACCCAGTACTTC
TRBJ2-3	TRBV3-1/TRBV3-2	TRBD2	CASSLKGGLAASTDTQYF	TGTGCCAGCAGCCTAAAAGGGGGACTAGCAGCTAGCACAGATACGCAGTATTTT
TRBJ2-1	TRBV13	TRBD2	CASSLGGRVNNEQFF	TGTGCCAGCAGCTTGGGCGGGAGGGTAAACAATGAGCAGTTCTTC
TRBJ2-7	TRBV11-3	TRBD1	CASSTGTGGVYEQYF	TGTGCCAGCAGCACCGGGACAGGGGGCGTCTACGAGCAGTACTTC
TRBJ2-3	TRBV9	TRBD1	CASSAWDRGTDTQYF	TGTGCCAGCAGCGCTTGGGACAGGGGGACAGATACGCAGTATTTT
TRBJ1-2	TRBV27	-	CASSRGLAGPLRNYGYTF	TGTGCCAGCAGTAGGGGTCTGGCAGGACCCTTGAGGAACTATGGCTACACCTTC
TRBJ2-2	TRBV5-1	TRBD1	CASSAGGSHTGELFF	TGCGCCAGCAGCGCAGGGGGTTCCCACACCGGGGAGCTGTTTTTT
TRBJ1-1	TRBV18	-	CASSPQHTNTEAFF	TGTGCCAGCTCACCACAACATACGAACACTGAAGCTTTCTTT
TRBJ1-5	TRBV28	-	CASSPLLPSRGVGHSNQPQHF	TGTGCCAGCAGCCCCCTCTTGCCTTCCCGGGGAGTCGGGCATAGCAATCAGCCCCAGCATTTT